This passage covers 14 T cell receptor beta chains from one sample sequenced in a study of tumor-infiltrating lymphocytes in primary liver carcinoma. Extraction also yielded germline DNA, while blood RNA was obtained from unsorted whole blood. Reverse transcription of approximately 520 ng total RNA with a constant-region primer produced TCR beta cDNA. Sequencing libraries for TCR beta derived from three nested multiplex PCR rounds that used slightly modified ARM-PCR. Investigators reported that the first two PCR rounds, at 10 cycles each, used TRBV1-TRBV30 forward primers with a C-beta reverse primer. MiXCR, run by TCRdb on the multiplex PCR reads, gives a single entry per CDR3 protein. Of just over 300,000 distinct CDR3 sequences in the sample, around 50% were seen once. Sequences were obtained from peripheral blood. Receptors were obtained from a woman aged 30 to 39 with primary liver carcinoma and hepatitis B virus infection.

On this clonotype: One junction end disagrees with the germline gene, perhaps due to a read error. The chain joins TRBV5-6 to TRBJ2-2; D uncertain. There are 15 residues in the CDR3. Germline V gene data show CDR1 as SGHDT and CDR2 as YYEEEE. The CDR3 DNA sequence: TGTGCGAGCAGCTTGGCACCCAGAGCTACCGGGGAGCTGTTTTTT. Translation: CASSLAPRATGELFF.

This clonotype appeared once. At one end, the junction sequence differs from germline, possibly due to a read error. This sequence joins TRBV6-6 and TRBJ2-5; either TRBD1 or TRBD2 may supply D (5 bases each). In germline, CDR1 is MNHNY, CDR2 SVGAGI (reference sequence). The CDR3 has 13 amino acids. CDR3 sequence: CACSFSGREGQYF. CDR3 sequence (DNA): TGTGCCTGCAGTTTCTCGGGGCGAGAGGGCCAGTACTTC.

This clonotype has only a few counts. The chain employs TRBV28 and TRBJ2-1, with D tentatively TRBD2 (6 bases). Germline V gene sequence: CDR1 MDHEN, CDR2 SYDVKM. Trimming removed 7 bases from V and 6 bases from J, with 13 bases in between. The CDR3 has 13 amino acids. The CDR3 sequence is CASKLAGSNEQFF. The CDR3, as DNA: TGTGCCAGCAAACTCGCGGGGTCCAATGAGCAGTTCTTC.

Comments on this clonotype: This may be a read error, as it is one base from a much larger clone. J is TRBJ2-7 and V is TRBV29-1; 11 bases match TRBD2. The CDR3 totals 13 residues. V shed 7 bases, J shed 5 bases, and the junction held 7 bases outside the gene matches. From germline, CDR1 is SQVTM and CDR2 ANQGSEA. CDR3 sequence: CSALTSGIDEQYF. The DNA of the CDR3 is TGCAGCGCTCTGACTAGCGGGATCGACGAGCAGTACTTC.

Regarding this clonotype: Since the CDR3 does not end with the conserved phenylalanine or tryptophan, this likely comes from a read error. V usage is TRBV29-1 and J usage is TRBJ1-1; 7 bases are shared with TRBD1. Germline CDR1 SQVTM, CDR2 ANQGSEA. The CDR3 is 15 residues long. The CDR3 is CGVGGAGGALAEAFI. Here the CDR3 DNA reads TGCGGCGTTGGAGGGGCAGGGGGAGCTTTGGCTGAAGCTTTCATT.

Notes on this clonotype: A much larger clone lies a single base off, so this may be a read error. As the CDR3 is not closed by the conserved phenylalanine or tryptophan, this likely results from a read error. The CDR3 nucleotides read TGTGCTAGTGGTTTGGTTGCCACCGATGAGCAGTTCTCC. Protein: CASGLVATDEQFS. The J gene is TRBJ2-1, the V gene TRBV12-5; D call uncertain. Between the trimmed V and J ends, which lost 0 bases and 8 bases, there was a span of 8 bases. Germline V lookup: CDR1 LGHNT, CDR2 FRNRAP. The CDR3 totals 13 residues.

On this clonotype: It is likely a read error, because the conserved phenylalanine at the end of the CDR3 is missing. The V call is TRBV12-3 or TRBV12-4, the J call TRBJ1-5; D gene unclear. This CDR3 is built from 14 residues. V lost 3 bases and J 0 bases, leaving 6 bases between the germline ends. In nucleotides, the CDR3 is TGTGCCAGCAGTTTGTTCTATAGCAATCAGCCCCAGCATTTA. It encodes CASSLFYSNQPQHL.

The chain has TRBV7-9 and TRBJ2-1; tentative D call: TRBD2 (5 bases). The CDR3 sequence is 16 residues long. V was clipped by 1 base and J by 7 bases, with 17 bases between them. The germline V gene has CDR1 SEHNR and CDR2 FQNEAQ (reference sequence). The CDR3 spells CASSLGGLRGQNEQFF. Written as DNA, the CDR3 is TGTGCCAGCAGCTTAGGCGGCCTCCGGGGTCAGAATGAGCAGTTCTTC.

This clonotype appeared a few times. The gene calls are TRBV6-2 or TRBV6-3 and TRBJ2-7; D remains ambiguous. CDR1 and CDR2 from the germline V gene are MNHEY and SVGEGT. V dropped 5 bases and J dropped 2 bases, with 19 bases sitting between them. The CDR3 has 16 residues. DNA of the CDR3: TGTGCCAGCAGTCCCCATATGGTAACGGCTGCCTACGAGCAGTACTTC. This gives the protein CASSPHMVTAAYEQYF.

The chain employs TRBV6-5 and TRBJ1-5; D uncertain. Trimming stripped 6 bases from V and 3 bases from J, with 12 bases between. Germline V gene data show CDR1 as MNHEY and CDR2 as SVGAGI. This CDR3 has 14 amino acids. The CDR3 bases are TGTGCCAGCAGCCCCGGACCCGTCAATCAGCCCCAGCATTTT. This encodes CASSPGPVNQPQHF.

Concerning this clonotype itself: This may be a read error, as it is one base from a much larger clone. The V call is TRBV29-1, the J call TRBJ1-2, with 10 bases aligning to TRBD1. CDR3 length equals 12 residues. Germline CDR1 and CDR2: SQVTM and ANQGSEA. V was clipped by 4 bases and J by 13 bases; unmatched bases: 9. The CDR3 nucleotides are TGCAGCGTTGGGGGACAGGGGCTTTACACCACCTTC. It translates to CSVGGQGLYTTF.

The V gene is TRBV11-2, the J gene TRBJ2-7; no clear D. The CDR3 covers 14 residues. The V and J ends lost 3 bases and 7 bases respectively, with 16 bases between them. Germline CDR1 and CDR2: SGHAT and FQNNGV. CDR3: CASSFAQPVEEQYF. The CDR3 DNA is TGTGCCAGCAGCTTCGCCCAACCGGTGGAAGAGCAGTACTTC. The full variable domain, rest sourced from reference TRBV11-2 and TRBJ2-7, is EAGVAQSPRYKIIEKRQSVAFWCNPISGHATLYWYQQILGQGPKLLIQFQNNGVVDDSQLPKDRFSAERLKGVDSTLKIQPAKLEDSAVYLCASSFAQPVEEQYFGPGTRLTVT.

The V and J genes are TRBV6-1 and TRBJ2-3; 7 bases are a match to TRBD2. The CDR3 has 13 amino acids. The germline gives CDR1 MNHNS, CDR2 SASEGT. The J segment lost 7 bases and the V segment lost 11 bases, leaving 12 bases of the junction unmatched. DNA for the CDR3: TGTGCCGGGAGGGGCTCTTACCCAAATACGCAGTATTTT. Translation: CAGRGSYPNTQYF.

On this clonotype: At one boundary the junction diverges from the germline segment, which might be a read error. The chain is built from TRBV12-5 and TRBJ2-3, with TRBD2 matching 13 bases. The CDR3 runs 18 residues. The germline CDR1 and CDR2 sequences are LGHNT and FRNRAP. DNA for the CDR3: TGTGTTAGTGGTTTGCTCCCAGGGACTAGCGGGACCAGAGATACGCAGTATTTT. This translates into CVSGLLPGTSGTRDTQYF.